This TCR beta chain was recovered during a study of blood T cell repertoires in COVID-19. Background on the study: The study drew acute and convalescent COVID-19 samples from the United States, Italy and Spain. Sources were T cells, B-cell-depleted T cells, or PBMCs; the material itself was cDNA or gDNA.

Authors' analysis steps: Estimates of nucleated cell counts were drawn from the amplification of reference gene primers. Assay used: immunoSEQ multiplex PCR; TCRdb lists only in-frame clones, some missing. The V and J calls and clone size are taken from that table; D and trimming were inferred from the DNA. The repertoire consists of about 85,000 clones, with around nine tenths occurring once and the leading ten covering 5% to 6%. Germline loops: CDR1 SNHLY, CDR2 FYNNEI. The CDR3 sequence is 15 residues long. V shed 8 bases, J shed 7 bases, and the junction held 10 bases outside the gene matches. V and J are TRBV2 and TRBJ1-6; 8 bases line up with TRBD1. The clonotype comes from a man between 60 and 70 years old with acute or convalescent COVID-19. Input material: peripheral blood. CDR3: CASEADRVRNSPLHF. The DNA for the CDR3 is TGTGCCAGCGAAGCGGACAGGGTAAGGAATTCACCCCTCCACTTT.